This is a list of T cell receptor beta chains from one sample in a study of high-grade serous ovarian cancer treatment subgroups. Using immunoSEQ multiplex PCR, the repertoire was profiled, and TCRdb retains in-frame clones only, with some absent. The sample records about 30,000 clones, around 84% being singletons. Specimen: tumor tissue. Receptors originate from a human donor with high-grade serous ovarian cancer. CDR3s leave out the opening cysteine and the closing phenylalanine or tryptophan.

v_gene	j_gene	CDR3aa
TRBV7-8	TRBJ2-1	ASSSDRGDEQF
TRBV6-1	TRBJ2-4	ASSDRSLAKNIQY
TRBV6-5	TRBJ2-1	ASSYEDPAYNEQF
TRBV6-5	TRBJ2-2	ASSYQRLWVPGELF
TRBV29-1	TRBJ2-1	SVRPRGNEQF
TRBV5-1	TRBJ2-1	ASSLRALAGNNEQF
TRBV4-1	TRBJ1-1	ASSQGGGWNTEAF
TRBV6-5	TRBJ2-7	ASRPLTSRLYEQY
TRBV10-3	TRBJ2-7	AISGLTAGGLGEQY
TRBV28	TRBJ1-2	ASRPGQGASRNGYT
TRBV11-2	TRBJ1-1	ASSSGPNGHTEAF
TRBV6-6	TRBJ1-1	ASRAATGVREAF
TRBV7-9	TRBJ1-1	ASSPWTENTEAF
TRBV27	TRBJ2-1	ASSSGRVYNEQF
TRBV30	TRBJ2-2	AWSAYLLGGTGELF
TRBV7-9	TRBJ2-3	ASRSVLNTQY
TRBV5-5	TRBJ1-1	ASSWGGEDSAEAF
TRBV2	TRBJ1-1	ASLEGSLNTEAF
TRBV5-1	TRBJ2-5	ASSFRASGETQY
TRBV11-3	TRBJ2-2	ASSPDRLAATGELF
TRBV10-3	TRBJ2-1	AISSQGGRGNEQF
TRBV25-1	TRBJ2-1	ASSELASGRVNEQF
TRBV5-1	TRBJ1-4	ASSLWGEDPDEKLF
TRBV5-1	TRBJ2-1	ASSFHIGGGPRNEQF